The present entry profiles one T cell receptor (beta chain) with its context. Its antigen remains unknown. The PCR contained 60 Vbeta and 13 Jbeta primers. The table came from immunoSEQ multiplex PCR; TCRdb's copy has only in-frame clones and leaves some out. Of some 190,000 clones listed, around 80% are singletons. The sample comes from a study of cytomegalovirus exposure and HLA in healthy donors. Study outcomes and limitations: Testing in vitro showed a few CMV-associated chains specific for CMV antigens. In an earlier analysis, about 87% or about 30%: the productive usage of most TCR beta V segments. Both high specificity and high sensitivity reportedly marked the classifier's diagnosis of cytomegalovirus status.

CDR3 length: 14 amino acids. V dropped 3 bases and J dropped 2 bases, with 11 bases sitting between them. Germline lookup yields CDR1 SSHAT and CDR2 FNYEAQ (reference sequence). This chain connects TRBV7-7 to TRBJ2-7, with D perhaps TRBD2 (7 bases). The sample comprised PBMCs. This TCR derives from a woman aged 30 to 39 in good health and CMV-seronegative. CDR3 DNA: TGTGCCAGCAGCTTTGGGGAGGGGGCCTACGAGCAGTACTTC. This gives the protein CASSFGEGAYEQYF.